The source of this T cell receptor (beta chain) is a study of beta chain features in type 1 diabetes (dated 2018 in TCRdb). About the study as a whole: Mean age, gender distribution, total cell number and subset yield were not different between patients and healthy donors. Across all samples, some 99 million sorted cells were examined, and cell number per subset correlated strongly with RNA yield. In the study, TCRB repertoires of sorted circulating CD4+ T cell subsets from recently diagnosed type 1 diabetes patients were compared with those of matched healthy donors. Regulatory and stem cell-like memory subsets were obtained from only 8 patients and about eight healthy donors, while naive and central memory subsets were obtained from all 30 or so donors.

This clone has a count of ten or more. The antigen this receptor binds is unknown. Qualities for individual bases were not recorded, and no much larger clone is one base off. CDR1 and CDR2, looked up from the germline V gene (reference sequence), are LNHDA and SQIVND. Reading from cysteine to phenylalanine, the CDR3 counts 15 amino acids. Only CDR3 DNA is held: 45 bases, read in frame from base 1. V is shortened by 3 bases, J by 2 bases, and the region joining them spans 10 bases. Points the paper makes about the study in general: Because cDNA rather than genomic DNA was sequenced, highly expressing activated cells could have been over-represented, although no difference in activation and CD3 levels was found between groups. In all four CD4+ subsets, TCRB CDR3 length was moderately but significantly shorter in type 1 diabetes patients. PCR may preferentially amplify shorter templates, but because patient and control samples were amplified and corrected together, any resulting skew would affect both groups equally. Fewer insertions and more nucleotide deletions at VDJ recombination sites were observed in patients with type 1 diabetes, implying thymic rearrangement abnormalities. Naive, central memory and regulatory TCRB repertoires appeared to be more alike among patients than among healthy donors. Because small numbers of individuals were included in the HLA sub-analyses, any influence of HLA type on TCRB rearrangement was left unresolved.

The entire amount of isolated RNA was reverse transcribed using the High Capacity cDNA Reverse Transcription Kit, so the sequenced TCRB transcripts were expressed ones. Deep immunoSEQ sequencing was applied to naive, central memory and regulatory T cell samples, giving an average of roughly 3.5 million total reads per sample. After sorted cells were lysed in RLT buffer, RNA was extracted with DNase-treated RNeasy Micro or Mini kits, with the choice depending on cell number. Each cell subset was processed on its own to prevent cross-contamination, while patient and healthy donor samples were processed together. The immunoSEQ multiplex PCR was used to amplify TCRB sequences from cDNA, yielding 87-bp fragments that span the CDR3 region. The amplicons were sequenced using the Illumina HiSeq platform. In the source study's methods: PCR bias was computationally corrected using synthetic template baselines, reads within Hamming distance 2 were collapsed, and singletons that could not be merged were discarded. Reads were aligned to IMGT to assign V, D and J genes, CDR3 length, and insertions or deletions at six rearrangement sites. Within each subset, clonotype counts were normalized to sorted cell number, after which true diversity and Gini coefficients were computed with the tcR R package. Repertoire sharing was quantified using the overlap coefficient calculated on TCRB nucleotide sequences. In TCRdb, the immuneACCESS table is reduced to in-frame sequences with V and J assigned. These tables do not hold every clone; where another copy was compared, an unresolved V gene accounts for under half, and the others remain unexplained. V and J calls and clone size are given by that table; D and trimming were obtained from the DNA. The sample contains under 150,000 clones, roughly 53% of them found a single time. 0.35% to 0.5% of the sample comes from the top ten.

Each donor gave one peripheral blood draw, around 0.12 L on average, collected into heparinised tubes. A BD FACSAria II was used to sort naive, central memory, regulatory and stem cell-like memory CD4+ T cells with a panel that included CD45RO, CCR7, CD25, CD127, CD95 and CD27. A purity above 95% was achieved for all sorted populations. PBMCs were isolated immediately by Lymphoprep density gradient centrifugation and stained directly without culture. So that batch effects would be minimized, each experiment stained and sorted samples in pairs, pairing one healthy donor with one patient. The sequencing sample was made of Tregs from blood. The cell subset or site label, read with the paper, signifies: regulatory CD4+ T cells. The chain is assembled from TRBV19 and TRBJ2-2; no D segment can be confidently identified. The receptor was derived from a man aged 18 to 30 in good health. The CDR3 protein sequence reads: CASSMGSGNTGELFF. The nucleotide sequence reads TGTGCCAGTAGTATGGGCTCAGGAAACACCGGGGAGCTGTTTTTT.